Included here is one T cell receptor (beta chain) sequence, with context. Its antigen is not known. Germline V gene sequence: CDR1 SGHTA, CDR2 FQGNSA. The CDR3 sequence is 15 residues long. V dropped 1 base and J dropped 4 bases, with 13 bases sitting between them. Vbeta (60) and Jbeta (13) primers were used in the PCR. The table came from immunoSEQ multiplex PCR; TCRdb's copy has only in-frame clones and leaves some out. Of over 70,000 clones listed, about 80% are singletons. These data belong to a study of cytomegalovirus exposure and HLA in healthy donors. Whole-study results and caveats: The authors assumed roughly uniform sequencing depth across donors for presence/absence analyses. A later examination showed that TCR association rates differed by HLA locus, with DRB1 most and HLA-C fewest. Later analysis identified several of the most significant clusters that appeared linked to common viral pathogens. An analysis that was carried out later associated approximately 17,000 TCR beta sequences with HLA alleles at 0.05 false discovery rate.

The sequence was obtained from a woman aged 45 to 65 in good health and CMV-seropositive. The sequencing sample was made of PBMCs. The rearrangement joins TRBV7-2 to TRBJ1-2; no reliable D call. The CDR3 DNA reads TGTGCCAGCAGCTTAGGGCGGGGAAGCGCCTATGGCTACACCTTC. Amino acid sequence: CASSLGRGSAYGYTF.